The T cell receptor (beta chain) under discussion was sequenced for a study of cytomegalovirus exposure and HLA in healthy donors. Germline V gives CDR1 SGHAT, CDR2 FQNNGV. CDR3 length equals 14 residues. The J segment lost 1 base and the V segment lost 5 bases, leaving 4 bases of the junction unmatched. Study-level points and caveats: In a later analysis, parvovirus B19, influenza, CMV and Epstein-Barr virus appeared linked to several top co-occurrence clusters. The investigators catalogued some 150 TCR beta chains as cytomegalovirus-associated. Follow-up analysis later connected one missense variant in DCLRE1C with trimming of TCR beta V- and J-genes.

The PCR ran on 60 Vbeta and 13 Jbeta primers. Measured with immunoSEQ multiplex PCR; TCRdb has only the in-frame clones, and not every one. The data show a few hundred thousand clones, with over 90% seen just once and 1.5% to 2% held by the top ten. Regarding this clone: The antigen is unknown.

The sequenced sample consisted of PBMCs. The sequence was obtained from a girl aged 2-10 years in good health and CMV-seronegative. The chain recombines TRBV11-2 with TRBJ1-1, with TRBD1 matching 7 bases. The CDR3 bases are TGTGCCAGCAGCCCTCGGACAGGGAACACTGAAGCTTTCTTT. This sequence encodes CASSPRTGNTEAFF. Full variable domain (remainder filled in from reference TRBV11-2 and TRBJ1-1): EAGVAQSPRYKIIEKRQSVAFWCNPISGHATLYWYQQILGQGPKLLIQFQNNGVVDDSQLPKDRFSAERLKGVDSTLKIQPAKLEDSAVYLCASSPRTGNTEAFFGQGTRLTVV.